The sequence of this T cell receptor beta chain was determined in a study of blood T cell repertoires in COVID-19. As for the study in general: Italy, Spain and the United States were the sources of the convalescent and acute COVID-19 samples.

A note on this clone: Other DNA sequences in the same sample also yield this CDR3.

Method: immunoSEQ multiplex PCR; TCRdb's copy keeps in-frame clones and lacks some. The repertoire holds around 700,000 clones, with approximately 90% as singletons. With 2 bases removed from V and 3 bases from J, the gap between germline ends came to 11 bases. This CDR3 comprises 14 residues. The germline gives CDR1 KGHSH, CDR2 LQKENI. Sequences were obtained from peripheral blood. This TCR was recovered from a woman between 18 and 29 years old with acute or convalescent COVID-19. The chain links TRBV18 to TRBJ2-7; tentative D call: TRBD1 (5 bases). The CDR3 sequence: CASSPSTGGYEQYF. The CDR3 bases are TGTGCCAGCTCACCAAGCACAGGTGGCTACGAGCAGTACTTC.